This T cell receptor beta chain was retrieved from a study of tumor-infiltrating lymphocytes in primary liver carcinoma. For this clonotype: Its antigen is undetermined. The junction differs from germline at one of its ends, possibly a read error.

Using a constant-region primer together with ProtoScript II reverse transcriptase, TCR beta cDNA was made from around 0.55 ug of total RNA. Slightly modified ARM-PCR with three nested multiplex PCR rounds yielded TCR beta libraries. For roughly 10 cycles apiece, the opening two PCR rounds ran with TRBV1-TRBV30 forward primers and a C-beta reverse primer. From the multiplex PCR reads, TCRdb called clonotypes with MiXCR, one entry per CDR3 protein. The sample consists of approximately 79,000 distinct CDR3 sequences, 60% to 75% of them appearing once. General observations from the study: Compared with blood, tumor repertoires held significantly more in their top 250 clones. Tumor-adjacent and tumor-blood pairs overlapped less than tumor region pairs did.

Unsorted bulk tissue, about 18-31 mg of it, served as the source for co-extraction of RNA and DNA. The CDR3 is 14 amino acids. Per the germline V gene, CDR1 is SGHAT and CDR2 is FQNNGV. This sequence originates from a man between 40 and 49 years old with primary liver carcinoma and hepatitis B virus infection. Source material: liver tumor tissue from sampling region 4. Subset described: tumor region T4, right-lateral pole. The chain carries TRBV11-2 and TRBJ1-4, with D maybe TRBD1 (6 bases). CDR3 protein: CASSYGGTDEELFF. For the CDR3, the DNA is TGTGCCAGCAGCTATGGGGGCACCGATGAAGAACTGTTTTTT.